The T cell receptor beta chain under discussion was sequenced for a study of blood T cells in healthy people across ages. Sample-barcoded 5' priming and a J-beta primer mix drove a second PCR of about 6 to 12 cycles. MiXCR, run by TCRdb on the 5' RACE reads, gives a single entry per CDR3 protein. The data show roughly 570,000 distinct CDR3 sequences, about 26% seen once. This clonotype occurred a few times. This CDR3 comprises 15 residues. Germline CDR1 reads KGHDR; CDR2 reads SFDVKD. The sequenced sample was blood. The TCR originated in a woman in her seventies in good health. V usage is TRBV24-1 and J usage is TRBJ2-5; 13 positions match TRBD2. Near its end, the DNA agrees better with TRBJ2-1, so the J call may be wrong. The CDR3 DNA follows: TGTGCCACCAGTGAAGGGACTAGCGGGGTCGATGAGCAGTTCTTC. It encodes CATSEGTSGVDEQFF.